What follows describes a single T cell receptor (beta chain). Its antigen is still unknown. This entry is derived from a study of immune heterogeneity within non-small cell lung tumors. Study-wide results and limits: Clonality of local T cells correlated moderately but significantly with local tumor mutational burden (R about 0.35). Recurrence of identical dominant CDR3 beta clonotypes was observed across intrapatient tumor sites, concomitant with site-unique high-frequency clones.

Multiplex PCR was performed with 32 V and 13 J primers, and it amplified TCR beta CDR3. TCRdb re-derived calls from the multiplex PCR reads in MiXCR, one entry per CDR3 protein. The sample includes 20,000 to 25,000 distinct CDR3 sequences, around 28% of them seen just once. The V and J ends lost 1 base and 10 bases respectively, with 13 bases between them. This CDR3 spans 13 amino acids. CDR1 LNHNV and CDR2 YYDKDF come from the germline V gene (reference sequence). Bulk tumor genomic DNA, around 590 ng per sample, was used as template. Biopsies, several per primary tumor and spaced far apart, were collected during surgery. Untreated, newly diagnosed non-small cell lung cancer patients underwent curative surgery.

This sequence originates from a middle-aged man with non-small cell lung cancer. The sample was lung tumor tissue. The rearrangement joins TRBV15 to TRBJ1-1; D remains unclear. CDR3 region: CATSRADMSGAFF. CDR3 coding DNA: TGTGCCACCAGCAGAGCCGACATGTCGGGAGCTTTCTTT.